This T cell receptor (beta chain) is drawn from a study of blood T cell repertoires in COVID-19. Sequenced by immunoSEQ multiplex PCR; TCRdb stores in-frame clones only, minus some. Of 150,000 to 200,000 clones listed, over 80% are singletons. The germline CDR1 and CDR2 sequences are MNHNS and SASEGT. V gave up 2 bases and J gave up 4 bases; unmatched junction bases: 3. CDR3 size: 14 residues. The age range of participants was about 18 to 89 years, with residence in about two dozen US areas. Which cohort a participant joined came from the clinical history participants gave. Shortly before study entry, within 2 weeks, exposed participants had met a COVID-19 case.

The chain uses TRBV6-1 and TRBJ2-5, with 8 bases matching TRBD2. The clonotype was recovered from a man between 65 and 85 years old who had been exposed to COVID-19. The sample taken for sequencing was PBMCs or T cells enriched from blood (not recorded which). The CDR3 spells CASSESGTRETQYF. The CDR3 nucleotides are TGTGCCAGCAGTGAATCGGGGACTAGAGAGACCCAGTACTTC.